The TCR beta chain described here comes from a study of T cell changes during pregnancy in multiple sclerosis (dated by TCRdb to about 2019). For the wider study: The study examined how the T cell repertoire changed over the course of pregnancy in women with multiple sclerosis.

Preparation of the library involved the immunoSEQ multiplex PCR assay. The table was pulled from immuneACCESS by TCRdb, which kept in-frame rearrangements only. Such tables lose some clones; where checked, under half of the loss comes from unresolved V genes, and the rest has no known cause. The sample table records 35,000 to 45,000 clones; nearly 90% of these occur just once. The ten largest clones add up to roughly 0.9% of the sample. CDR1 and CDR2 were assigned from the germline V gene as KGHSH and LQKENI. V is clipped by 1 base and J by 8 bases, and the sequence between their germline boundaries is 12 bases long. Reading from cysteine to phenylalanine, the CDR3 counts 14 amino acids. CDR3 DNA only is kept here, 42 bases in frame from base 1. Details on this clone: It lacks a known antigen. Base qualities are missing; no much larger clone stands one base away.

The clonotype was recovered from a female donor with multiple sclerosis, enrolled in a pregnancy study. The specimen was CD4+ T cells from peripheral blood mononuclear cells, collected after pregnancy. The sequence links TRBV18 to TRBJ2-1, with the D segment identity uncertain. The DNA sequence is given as TGTGCCAGCTCACCACGAGGAGTTTTGGATGAGCAGTTCTTC. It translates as CASSPRGVLDEQFF.